This paragraph covers one T cell receptor (beta chain) sequence. This record comes from a study of blood T cell repertoires in COVID-19. Turning to the study itself: Specimens from acute and convalescent COVID-19 originated in the United States, Italy and Spain. T cells, B-cell-depleted T cells, or PBMCs provided the cDNA or gDNA that served as material.

This CDR3 contains 15 residues. The V and J ends lost 5 bases and 0 bases, in that order; junction bases with no gene match: 4. The germline V gene encodes CDR1 MNHEY and CDR2 SVGAGI. Original processing notes: Cell counts per sample came from amplifying reference gene primers. Repertoires were generated with immunoSEQ multiplex PCR, while TCRdb's copy carries only in-frame clones and drops some. V, J and clone size were drawn from that table, and D and trimming were deduced from the DNA. The sample has around 100,000 clones; about 85% are singletons. Material: peripheral blood. The TCR originated in a man aged 50 or older with active COVID-19. This rearrangement joins TRBV6-5 to TRBJ2-7, with 10 nucleotides matching TRBD2. The chain's CDR3 is CASSQRGGSSYEQYF. In DNA, the CDR3 is TGTGCCAGCAGTCAGCGGGGGGGCTCCTCCTACGAGCAGTACTTC.